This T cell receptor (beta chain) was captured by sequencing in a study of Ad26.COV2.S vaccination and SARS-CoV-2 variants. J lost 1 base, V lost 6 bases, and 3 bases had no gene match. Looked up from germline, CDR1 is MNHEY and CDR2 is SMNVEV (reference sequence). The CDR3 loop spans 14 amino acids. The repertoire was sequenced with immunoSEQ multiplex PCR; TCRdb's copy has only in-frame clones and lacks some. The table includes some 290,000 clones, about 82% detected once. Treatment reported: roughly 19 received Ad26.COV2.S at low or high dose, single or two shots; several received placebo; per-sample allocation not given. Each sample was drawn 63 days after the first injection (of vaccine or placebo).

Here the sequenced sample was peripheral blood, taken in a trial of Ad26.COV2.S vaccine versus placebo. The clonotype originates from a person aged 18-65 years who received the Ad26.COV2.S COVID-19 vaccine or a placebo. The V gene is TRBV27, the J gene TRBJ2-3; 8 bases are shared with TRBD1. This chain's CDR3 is CASRTGEGTDTQYF. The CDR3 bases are TGTGCCAGCAGGACAGGGGAAGGCACAGATACGCAGTATTTT.